These 10 T cell receptor beta chains were all obtained from the same sample, sequenced in a study of metastatic and nonmetastatic thyroid tumors. TCRdb reanalyzed the PCR reads via MiXCR. The sample comprises approximately 40,000 clones, around half of which are singletons, and approximately 25% rests with the top ten. Thyroid surgery was preceded by no treatment in any patient. Material: tumor tissue. These receptor sequences come from a male donor with papillary thyroid cancer or a benign thyroid nodule (not recorded which). Some clones in this sample may be carry-over from other donors' samples.

This clone occurred once. The CDR3, as DNA: TGCGCCAGCAGCTTGGCTTCTGGGCAGGGATTTATCTACGAGCAGTACTTC. This encodes CASSLASGQGFIYEQYF. The chain carries TRBV5-1 and TRBJ2-1, with TRBD1 as a possible D gene (5 bases). The end of the DNA fits TRBJ2-7 better, so the J call may be wrong. Looked up from germline, CDR1 is SGHRS and CDR2 is YFSETQ. The CDR3 extends over 17 amino acids.

This clone is classed as medium-sized. The V gene is TRBV5-6, the J gene TRBJ1-2, with unresolved D. The CDR3 is 14 amino acids. The germline V and J ends were trimmed by 0 bases and 2 bases, with 8 bases remaining between them. CDR1 is SGHDT and CDR2 is YYEEEE in the germline V gene. The CDR3 region has the DNA TGTGCCAGCAGCTTGGTGGGCAGCAACTATGGCTACACCTTC. Protein product: CASSLVGSNYGYTF.

The chain combines TRBV5-1 with TRBJ2-2; 9 bases match TRBD1. The V and J ends lost 4 bases and 5 bases, in that order; junction bases with no gene match: 3. CDR3 length: 14 amino acids. CDR1 and CDR2 (germline): SGHRS, YFSETQ. CDR3: CASSKDRGTGELFF. DNA for the CDR3: TGCGCCAGCAGCAAGGACAGGGGTACCGGGGAGCTGTTTTTT.

The DNA of the CDR3 is TGCAGTGCTAGCGAAGGGATACCCAACACTGAAGCTTTCTTT. Translation: CSASEGIPNTEAFF. The rearrangement links TRBV20-1 to TRBJ1-1, with unresolved D. The CDR3 sequence is 14 residues long. Germline loops: CDR1 DFQATT, CDR2 SNEGSKA (reference sequence). With 3 bases removed from V and 2 bases from J, the gap between germline ends came to 13 bases.

V and J are TRBV18 and TRBJ1-4; D is unresolved. The CDR3 length is 13 residues. Germline CDR1 and CDR2: KGHSH and LQKENI. The V and J ends lost 3 bases and 6 bases respectively, with 8 bases between them. The CDR3 here is CASSPGLDEKLFF. The CDR3 bases are TGTGCCAGCTCACCTGGATTAGATGAAAAACTGTTTTTT. Complete variable domain (other parts from reference TRBV18 and TRBJ1-4): NAGVMQNPRHLVRRRGQEARLRCSPMKGHSHVYWYRQLPEEGLKFMVYLQKENIIDESGMPKERFSAEFPKEGPSILRIQQVVRGDSAAYFCASSPGLDEKLFFGSGTQLSVL.

This clone has just a few counts. This rearrangement joins TRBV12-3 or TRBV12-4 to TRBJ2-7; tentatively, D is TRBD2 (6 bases). Trimming stripped 6 bases from V and 7 bases from J, with 25 bases between. The CDR3 runs 16 residues. For the CDR3, the DNA is TGTGCCAGCAGCCCCGGGAGTGGGCGGGCATGGAGGGAGCAGTACTTC. Amino acid sequence: CASSPGSGRAWREQYF.

The chain carries TRBV4-1 and TRBJ1-5; 8 bases fit TRBD1. The CDR3 totals 15 residues. The V gene end was trimmed by 0 bases and the J gene end by 8 bases; junction bases not matched to a gene: 6. The germline V gene encodes CDR1 MGHRA and CDR2 YSYEKL. CDR3 in amino acids: CASSQDIAGGKPQHF. CDR3 coding DNA: TGCGCCAGCAGCCAAGATATCGCAGGGGGCAAGCCCCAGCATTTT.

The chain recombines TRBV28 with TRBJ2-7; TRBD2 is a possible D gene (6 bases). CDR3 length equals 10 residues. Germline V CDR1 and CDR2: MDHEN, SYDVKM. Trimming shortened V by 7 bases and J by 10 bases, and 11 bases separated the two germline ends. The CDR3: CASNQGLQYF. The CDR3 nucleotides are TGTGCCAGCAACCAGGGACTCCAGTACTTC. Drawing the rest from reference TRBV28 and TRBJ2-7, the complete variable domain is DVKVTQSSRYLVKRTGEKVFLECVQDMDHENMFWYRQDPGLGLRLIYFSYDVKMKEKGDIPEGYSVSREKKERFSLILESASTNQTSMYLCASNQGLQYFGPGTRLTVT.

The chain employs TRBV15 and TRBJ2-7, with a possible D match to TRBD2 (5 bases). This CDR3 has 15 amino acids. Germline V gives CDR1 LNHNV, CDR2 YYDKDF (reference sequence). Between the trimmed V and J ends, which lost 1 base and 5 bases, there was a span of 15 bases. The CDR3 DNA follows: TGTGCCACCAGCAGAGGGAGGATCTCGGTCGACGAGCAGTACTTC. Translated: CATSRGRISVDEQYF.

The chain combines TRBV6-1 with TRBJ1-1; 7 positions agree with TRBD1. The V gene's germline CDR1 is MNHNS and CDR2 SASEGT. CDR3 length: 12 residues. V gave up 7 bases and J gave up 11 bases; unmatched junction bases: 10. This CDR3 is CASIQGVASAFF. DNA of the CDR3: TGTGCCAGCATCCAGGGGGTAGCGAGTGCTTTCTTT.